This TCR beta chain was identified during a study of T cell repertoires in cytomegalovirus infection. Study summary: From public TCR beta signatures came an indication of both CMV infection and matching HLA type.

This clonotype was detected ten times or more. What it binds is not known. TCRdb itself ran the reads through MiXCR, one entry per CDR3 protein. The sample lists more than 150,000 distinct CDR3 sequences, roughly 19% occurring once. The CDR3 covers 17 residues. Trimming left V 3 bases short and J 1 base short, with 13 bases between. Germline CDR1 reads SGHVS; CDR2 reads FNYEAQ. Whole-study results and caveats: Cumulative frequency (of public TCR beta family members) identified carriers of CMV plus the relevant HLA. Dominating the ex vivo response were HLA-C-restricted CMV-specific TCR beta clonotypes.

The rearrangement joins TRBV7-6 to TRBJ2-6; maybe TRBD1 (5 bases). Sequencing was performed on PBMCs. This receptor was taken from a human donor in good health (CMV status not recorded). Some clones in this sample may be carry-over from other donors' samples. This chain's CDR3 is CASSFRGPGSGANVLTF. The CDR3 DNA sequence: TGTGCCAGCAGCTTTAGGGGTCCAGGGTCTGGGGCCAACGTCCTGACTTTC.